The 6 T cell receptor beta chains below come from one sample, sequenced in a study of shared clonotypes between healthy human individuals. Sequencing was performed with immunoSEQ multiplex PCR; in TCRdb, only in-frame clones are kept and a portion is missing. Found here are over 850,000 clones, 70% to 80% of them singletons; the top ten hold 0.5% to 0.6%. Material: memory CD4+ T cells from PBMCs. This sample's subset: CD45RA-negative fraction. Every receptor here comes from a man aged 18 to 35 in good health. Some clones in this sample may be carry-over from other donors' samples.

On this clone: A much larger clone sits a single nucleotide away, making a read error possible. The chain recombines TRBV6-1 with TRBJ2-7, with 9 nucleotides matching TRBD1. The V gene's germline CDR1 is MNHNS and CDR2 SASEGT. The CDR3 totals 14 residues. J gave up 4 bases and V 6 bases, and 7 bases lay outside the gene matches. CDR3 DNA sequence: TGTGCCAGCAGCCCCGGGACAGGGCTATACGAGCAGTACTTC. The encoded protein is CASSPGTGLYEQYF.

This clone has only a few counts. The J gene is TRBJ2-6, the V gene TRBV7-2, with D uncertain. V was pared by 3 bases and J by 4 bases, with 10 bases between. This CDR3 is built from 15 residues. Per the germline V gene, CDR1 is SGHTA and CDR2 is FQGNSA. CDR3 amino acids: CASSFTVSGANVLTF. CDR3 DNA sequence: TGTGCCAGCAGCTTCACAGTCTCAGGGGCCAACGTCCTGACTTTC.

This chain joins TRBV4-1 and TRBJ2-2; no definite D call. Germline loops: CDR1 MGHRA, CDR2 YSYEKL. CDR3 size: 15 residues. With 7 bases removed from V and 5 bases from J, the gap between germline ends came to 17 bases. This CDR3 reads CASIDGRLRTGELFF. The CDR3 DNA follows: TGCGCCAGCATTGACGGGCGGTTGCGGACCGGGGAGCTGTTTTTT.

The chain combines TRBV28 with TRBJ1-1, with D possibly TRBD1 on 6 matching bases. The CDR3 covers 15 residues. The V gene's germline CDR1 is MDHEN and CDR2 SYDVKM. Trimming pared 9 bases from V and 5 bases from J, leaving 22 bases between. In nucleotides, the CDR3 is TGTGCCAGTACCTCTACCCGGACAGCGGGAACTGAAGCTTTCTTT. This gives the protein CASTSTRTAGTEAFF.

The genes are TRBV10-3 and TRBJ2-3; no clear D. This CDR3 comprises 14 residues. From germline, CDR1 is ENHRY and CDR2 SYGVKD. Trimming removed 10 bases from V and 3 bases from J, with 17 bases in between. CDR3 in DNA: TGTGCCACTACATCCGGGTCGACTACAGATACGCAGTATTTT. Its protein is CATTSGSTTDTQYF.

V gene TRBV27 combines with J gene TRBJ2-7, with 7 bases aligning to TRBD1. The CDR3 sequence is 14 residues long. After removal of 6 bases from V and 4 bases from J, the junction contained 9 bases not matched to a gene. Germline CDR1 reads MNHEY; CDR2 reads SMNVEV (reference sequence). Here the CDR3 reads CASRLRGGGYEQYF. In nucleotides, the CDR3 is TGTGCCAGCAGGCTTAGAGGGGGCGGTTACGAGCAGTACTTC.